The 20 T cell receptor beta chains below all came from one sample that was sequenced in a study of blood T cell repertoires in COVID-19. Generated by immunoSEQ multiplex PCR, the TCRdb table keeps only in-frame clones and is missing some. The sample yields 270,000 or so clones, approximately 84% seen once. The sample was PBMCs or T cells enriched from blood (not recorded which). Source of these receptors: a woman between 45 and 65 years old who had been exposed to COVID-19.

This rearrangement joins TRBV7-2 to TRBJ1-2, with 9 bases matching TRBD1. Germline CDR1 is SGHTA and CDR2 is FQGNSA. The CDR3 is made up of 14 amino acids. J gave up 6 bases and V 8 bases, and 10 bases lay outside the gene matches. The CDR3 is CASSGRTGGDGYTF. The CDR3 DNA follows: TGTGCCAGCTCAGGCCGAACAGGGGGCGATGGCTACACCTTC.

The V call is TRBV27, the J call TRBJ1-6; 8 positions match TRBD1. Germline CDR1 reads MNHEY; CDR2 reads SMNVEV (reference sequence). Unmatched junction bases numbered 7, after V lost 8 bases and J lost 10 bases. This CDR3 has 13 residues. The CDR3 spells CASPGGAGSPLHF. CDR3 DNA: TGTGCCAGCCCAGGGGGCGCGGGATCACCCCTCCACTTT.

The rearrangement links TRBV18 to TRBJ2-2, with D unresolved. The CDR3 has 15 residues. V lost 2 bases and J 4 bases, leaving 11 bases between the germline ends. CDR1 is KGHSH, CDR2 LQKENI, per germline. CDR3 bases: TGTGCCAGCTCACCAGGCGGTGTCGGCACCGGGGAGCTGTTTTTT. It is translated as CASSPGGVGTGELFF.

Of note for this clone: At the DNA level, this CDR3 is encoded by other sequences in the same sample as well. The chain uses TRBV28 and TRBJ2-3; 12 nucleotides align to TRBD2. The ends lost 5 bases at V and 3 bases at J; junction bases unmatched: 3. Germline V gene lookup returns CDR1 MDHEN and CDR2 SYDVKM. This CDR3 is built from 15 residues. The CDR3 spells CASSLAGGPTDTQYF. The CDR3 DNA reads TGTGCCAGCAGTCTAGCGGGGGGGCCAACAGATACGCAGTATTTT.

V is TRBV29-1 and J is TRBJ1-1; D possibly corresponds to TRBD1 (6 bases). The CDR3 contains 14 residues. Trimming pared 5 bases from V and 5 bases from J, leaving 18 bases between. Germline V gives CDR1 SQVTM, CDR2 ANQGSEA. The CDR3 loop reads CSVSAPGVRTEAFF. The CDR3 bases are TGCAGCGTTTCGGCCCCAGGGGTACGAACTGAAGCTTTCTTT.

The CDR3: CASSLRTGGTEAFF. CDR3 DNA sequence: TGTGCCAGCAGCTTGAGGACAGGGGGCACTGAAGCTTTCTTT. This chain joins TRBV13 and TRBJ1-1, with 10 bases fitting TRBD1. CDR1 is PRHDT and CDR2 is FYEKMQ in the germline V gene (reference sequence). This CDR3 has 14 residues. Trimming removed 3 bases from V and 4 bases from J; junction bases left unmatched: 2.

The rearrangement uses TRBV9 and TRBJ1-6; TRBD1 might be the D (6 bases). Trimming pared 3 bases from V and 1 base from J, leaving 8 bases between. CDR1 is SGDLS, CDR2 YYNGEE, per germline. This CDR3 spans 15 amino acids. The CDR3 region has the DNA TGTGCCAGCAGCGAACAGGGATCCTATAATTCACCCCTCCACTTT. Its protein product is CASSEQGSYNSPLHF.

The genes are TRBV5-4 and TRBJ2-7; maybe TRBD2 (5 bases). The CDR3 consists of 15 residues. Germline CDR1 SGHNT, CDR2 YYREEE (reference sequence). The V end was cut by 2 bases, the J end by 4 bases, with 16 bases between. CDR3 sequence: CASSFPGNRDYEQYF. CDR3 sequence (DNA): TGTGCCAGCAGCTTTCCGGGGAACAGAGATTACGAGCAGTACTTC.

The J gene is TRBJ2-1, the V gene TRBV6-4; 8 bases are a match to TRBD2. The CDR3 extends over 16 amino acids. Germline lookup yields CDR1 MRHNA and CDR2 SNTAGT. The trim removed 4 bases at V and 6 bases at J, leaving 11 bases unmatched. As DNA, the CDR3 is TGTGCCAGCAGTGGGGGACTAGGAGGGGCCCCCAATGAGCAGTTCTTC. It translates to CASSGGLGGAPNEQFF.

CDR3 protein: CASSEFQGGDEQFF. As DNA, the CDR3 is TGCGCCAGCAGTGAATTTCAGGGGGGCGATGAGCAGTTCTTC. The rearrangement links TRBV10-1 to TRBJ2-1; D perhaps matches TRBD1 (7 bases). Germline V gene sequence: CDR1 WNHNN, CDR2 SYGVQD (reference sequence). The length of the CDR3 is 14 residues. Trimming shortened V by 3 bases and J by 8 bases, and 14 bases separated the two germline ends.

For the CDR3, the DNA is TGTGCCAGCAGCAGGGACAGCACCGGGGAGCTGTTTTTT. It yields the protein CASSRDSTGELFF. This chain uses TRBV27 with TRBJ2-2; TRBD1 agrees at 7 bases. The CDR3 loop spans 13 amino acids. The V and J ends lost 6 bases and 4 bases, in that order; junction bases with no gene match: 2. Germline CDR1 is MNHEY and CDR2 is SMNVEV (reference sequence).

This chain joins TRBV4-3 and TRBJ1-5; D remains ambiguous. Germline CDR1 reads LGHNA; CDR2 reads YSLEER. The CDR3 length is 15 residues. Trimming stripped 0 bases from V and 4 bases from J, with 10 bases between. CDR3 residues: CASSQDLGRNQPQHF. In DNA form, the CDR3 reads TGCGCCAGCAGCCAAGATCTAGGTAGGAATCAGCCCCAGCATTTT.

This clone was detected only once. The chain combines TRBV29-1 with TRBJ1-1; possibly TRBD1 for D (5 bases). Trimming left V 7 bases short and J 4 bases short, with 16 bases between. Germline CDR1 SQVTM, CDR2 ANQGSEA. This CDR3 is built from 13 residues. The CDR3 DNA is TGCAGCGCCAACAGGATGCGGGGCACTGAAGCTTTCTTT. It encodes CSANRMRGTEAFF.

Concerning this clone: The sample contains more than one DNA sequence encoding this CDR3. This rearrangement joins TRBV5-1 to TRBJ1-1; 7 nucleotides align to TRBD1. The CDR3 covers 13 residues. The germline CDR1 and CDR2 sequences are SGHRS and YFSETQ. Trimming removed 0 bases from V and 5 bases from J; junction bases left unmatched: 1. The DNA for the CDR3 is TGCGCCAGCAGCTTGGACAGGGGTACTGAAGCTTTCTTT. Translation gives CASSLDRGTEAFF.

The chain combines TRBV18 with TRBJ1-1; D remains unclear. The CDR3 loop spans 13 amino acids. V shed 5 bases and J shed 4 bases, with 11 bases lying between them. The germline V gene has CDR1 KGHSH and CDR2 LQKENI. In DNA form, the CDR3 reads TGTGCCAGCTCAACCCTGGAGGGCACTGAAGCTTTCTTT. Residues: CASSTLEGTEAFF.

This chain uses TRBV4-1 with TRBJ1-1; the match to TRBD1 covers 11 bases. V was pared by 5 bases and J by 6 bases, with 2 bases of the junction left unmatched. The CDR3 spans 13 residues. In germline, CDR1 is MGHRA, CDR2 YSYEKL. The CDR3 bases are TGCGCCAGCAGCGGACAGGGGGCCCCTGAAGCTTTCTTT. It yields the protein CASSGQGAPEAFF.

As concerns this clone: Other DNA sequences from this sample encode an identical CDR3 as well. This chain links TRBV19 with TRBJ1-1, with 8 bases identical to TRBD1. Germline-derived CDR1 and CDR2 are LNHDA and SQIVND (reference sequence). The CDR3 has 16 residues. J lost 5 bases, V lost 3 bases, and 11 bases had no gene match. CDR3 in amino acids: CASSIPSGTGGTEAFF. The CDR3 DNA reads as TGTGCCAGTAGTATCCCCTCCGGGACAGGAGGGACTGAAGCTTTCTTT.

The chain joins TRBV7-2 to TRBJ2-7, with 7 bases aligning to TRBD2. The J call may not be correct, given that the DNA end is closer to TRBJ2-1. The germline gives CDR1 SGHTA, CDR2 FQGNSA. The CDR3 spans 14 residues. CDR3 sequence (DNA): TGTGCCAGCTTCGGGGGGACCCGGGGTGGTGAGCAGTTCTTC. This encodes CASFGGTRGGEQFF.

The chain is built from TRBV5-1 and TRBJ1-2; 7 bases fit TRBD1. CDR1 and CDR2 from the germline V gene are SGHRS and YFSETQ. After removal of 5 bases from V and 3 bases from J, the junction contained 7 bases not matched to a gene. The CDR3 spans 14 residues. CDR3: CASSLQGLDYGYTF. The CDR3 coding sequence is TGCGCCAGCAGTTTACAGGGGCTCGACTATGGCTACACCTTC.

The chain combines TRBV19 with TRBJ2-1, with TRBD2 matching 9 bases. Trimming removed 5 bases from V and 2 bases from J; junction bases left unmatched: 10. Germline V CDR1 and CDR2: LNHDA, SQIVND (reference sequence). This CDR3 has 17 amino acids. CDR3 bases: TGTGCCAGTAGTCTCACCCCTAGCGGGGCAGCCTACAATGAGCAGTTCTTC. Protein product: CASSLTPSGAAYNEQFF.